This paragraph reports one TCR delta chain. This likely reflects a read error, since a far larger clone is one base away. Germline values: CDR1 GEAIGNYY, CDR2 EKD. This CDR3 has 26 residues. This sample was taken from a study of gamma-delta T cells after stem cell transplantation. TCRdb reanalysed the RT-PCR reads with CATT. The sample contains some 1,700 delta-chain clones, roughly 2.1% of which appear only once. The rearrangement links TRDV2 to TRDJ3, with 9 bases matching TRDD2. The sequence derives from a human donor. It is not recorded whose cells these are; they may come from a transplant donor. Sample: gamma-delta T cells. CDR3 sequence: CACGTVSLPTEERMEFRSWDTRQMFF. The CDR3 bases are TGTGCCTGTGGCACCGTAAGCCTTCCTACGGAAGAGAGGATGGAGTTTAGGTCCTGGGACACCCGACAGATGTTTTTC.